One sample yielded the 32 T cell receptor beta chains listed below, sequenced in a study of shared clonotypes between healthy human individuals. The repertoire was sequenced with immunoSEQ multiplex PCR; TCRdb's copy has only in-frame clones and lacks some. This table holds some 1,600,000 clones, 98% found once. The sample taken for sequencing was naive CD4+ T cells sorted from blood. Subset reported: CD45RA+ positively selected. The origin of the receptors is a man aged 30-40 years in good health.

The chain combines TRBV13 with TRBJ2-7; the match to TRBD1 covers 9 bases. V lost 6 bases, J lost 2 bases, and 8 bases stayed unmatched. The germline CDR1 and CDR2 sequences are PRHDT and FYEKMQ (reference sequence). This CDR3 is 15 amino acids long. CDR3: CASRRTGGATYEQYF. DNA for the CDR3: TGTGCCAGCAGAAGAACAGGGGGCGCGACCTACGAGCAGTACTTC.

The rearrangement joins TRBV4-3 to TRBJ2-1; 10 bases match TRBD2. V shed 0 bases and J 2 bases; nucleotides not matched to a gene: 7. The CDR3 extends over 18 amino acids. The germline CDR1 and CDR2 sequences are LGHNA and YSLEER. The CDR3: CASSQELAGVRPYNEQFF. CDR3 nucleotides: TGCGCCAGCAGCCAAGAGCTAGCGGGAGTCCGGCCCTACAATGAGCAGTTCTTC.

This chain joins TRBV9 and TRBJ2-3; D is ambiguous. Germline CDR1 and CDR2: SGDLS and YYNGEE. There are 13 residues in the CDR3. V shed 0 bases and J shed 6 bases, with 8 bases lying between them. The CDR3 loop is CASSVANGDTQYF. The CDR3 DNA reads TGTGCCAGCAGCGTAGCTAACGGGGATACGCAGTATTTT.

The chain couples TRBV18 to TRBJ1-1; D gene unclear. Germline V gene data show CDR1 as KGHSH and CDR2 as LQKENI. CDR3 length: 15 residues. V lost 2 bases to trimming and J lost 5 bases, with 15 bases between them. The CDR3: CASSPNPRLLTEAFF. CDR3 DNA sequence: TGTGCCAGCTCACCAAATCCGAGATTGTTGACTGAAGCTTTCTTT.

The CDR3 loop is CASSRYTGELFF. DNA of the CDR3: TGTGCCAGCAGCCGATACACCGGGGAGCTGTTTTTT. The chain links TRBV14 to TRBJ2-2; D remains unclear. Germline CDR1 SGHDN, CDR2 FVKESK. This CDR3 has 12 amino acids. V shed 4 bases and J shed 3 bases, with 3 bases lying between them.

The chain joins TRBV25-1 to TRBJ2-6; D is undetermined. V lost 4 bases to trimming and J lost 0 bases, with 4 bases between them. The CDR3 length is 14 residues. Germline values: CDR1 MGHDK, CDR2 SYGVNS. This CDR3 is CASSGDSGANVLTF. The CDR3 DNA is TGTGCCAGCAGTGGGGACTCTGGGGCCAACGTCCTGACTTTC.

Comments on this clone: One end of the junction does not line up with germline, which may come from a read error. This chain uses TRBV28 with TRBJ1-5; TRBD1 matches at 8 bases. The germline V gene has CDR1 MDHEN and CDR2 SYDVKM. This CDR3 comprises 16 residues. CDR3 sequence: CASSVWVGQGGQPQHF. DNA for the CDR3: TGTGCCAGCAGTGTATGGGTTGGACAGGGAGGGCAGCCCCAGCATTTT.

For the CDR3, the DNA is TGTGCCAGCAGTGTATCCAGGGGGGAAAATCAGCCCCAGCATTTT. Amino acid sequence: CASSVSRGENQPQHF. The J gene is TRBJ1-5, the V gene TRBV6-1; 7 bases line up with TRBD1. CDR3 length: 15 residues. Germline CDR1 and CDR2: MNHNS and SASEGT. V was pared by 4 bases and J by 4 bases, with 7 bases of the junction left unmatched.

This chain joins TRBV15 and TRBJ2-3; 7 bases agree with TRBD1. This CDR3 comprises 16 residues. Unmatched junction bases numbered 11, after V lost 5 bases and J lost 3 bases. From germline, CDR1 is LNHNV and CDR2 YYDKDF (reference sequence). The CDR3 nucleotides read TGTGCCACCAGCTGGGATAGACAGGGCAGAACAGATACGCAGTATTTT. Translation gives CATSWDRQGRTDTQYF.

The CDR3 nucleotides are TGTGCCAGCAGCCCCGGGCGGGCGGGAGGATTGGATACGCAGTATTTT. It encodes CASSPGRAGGLDTQYF. V and J are TRBV11-3 and TRBJ2-3; 8 bases agree with TRBD2. After removal of 5 bases from V and 6 bases from J, the junction contained 13 bases not matched to a gene. CDR1 and CDR2 from the germline V gene are SGHNT and YENEEA. The CDR3 contains 16 residues.

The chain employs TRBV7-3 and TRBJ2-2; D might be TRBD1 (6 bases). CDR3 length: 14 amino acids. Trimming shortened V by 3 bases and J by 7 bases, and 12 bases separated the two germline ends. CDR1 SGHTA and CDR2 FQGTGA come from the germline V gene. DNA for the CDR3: TGTGCCAGCAGCTTCAGGGGATGGAGCGGGGAGCTGTTTTTT. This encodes CASSFRGWSGELFF.

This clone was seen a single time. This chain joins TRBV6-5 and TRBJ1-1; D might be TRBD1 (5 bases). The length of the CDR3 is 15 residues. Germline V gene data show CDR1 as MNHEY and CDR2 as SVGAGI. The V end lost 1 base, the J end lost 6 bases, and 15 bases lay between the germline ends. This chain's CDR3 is CASSYWAGSGPEAFF. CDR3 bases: TGTGCCAGCAGTTACTGGGCAGGGTCGGGGCCTGAAGCTTTCTTT.

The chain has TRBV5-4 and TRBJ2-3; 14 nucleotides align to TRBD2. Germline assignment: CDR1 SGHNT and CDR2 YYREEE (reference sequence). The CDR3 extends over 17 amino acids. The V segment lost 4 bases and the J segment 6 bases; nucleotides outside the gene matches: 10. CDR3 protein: CASSPRGLAGGRDTQYF. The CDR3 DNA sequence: TGTGCCAGCAGCCCTCGAGGACTAGCGGGGGGCAGGGATACGCAGTATTTT.

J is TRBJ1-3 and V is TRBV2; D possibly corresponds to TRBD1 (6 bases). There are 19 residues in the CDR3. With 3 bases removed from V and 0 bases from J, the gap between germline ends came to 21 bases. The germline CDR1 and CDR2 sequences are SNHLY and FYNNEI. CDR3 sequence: CASSEVYGGLWSSGNTIYF. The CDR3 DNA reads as TGTGCCAGCAGTGAGGTATATGGGGGGCTTTGGAGCTCTGGAAACACCATATATTTT.

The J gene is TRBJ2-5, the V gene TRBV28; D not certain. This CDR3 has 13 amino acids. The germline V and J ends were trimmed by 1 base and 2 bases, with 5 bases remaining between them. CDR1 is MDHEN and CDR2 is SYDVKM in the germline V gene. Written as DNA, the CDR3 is TGTGCCAGCAGTTTATACTTACAAGAGACCCAGTACTTC. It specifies CASSLYLQETQYF.

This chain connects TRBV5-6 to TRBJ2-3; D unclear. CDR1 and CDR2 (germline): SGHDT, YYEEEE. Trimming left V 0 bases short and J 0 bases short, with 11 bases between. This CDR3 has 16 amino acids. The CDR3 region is CASSLGPSRSTDTQYF. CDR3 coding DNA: TGTGCCAGCAGCTTGGGTCCTTCGAGGAGCACAGATACGCAGTATTTT.

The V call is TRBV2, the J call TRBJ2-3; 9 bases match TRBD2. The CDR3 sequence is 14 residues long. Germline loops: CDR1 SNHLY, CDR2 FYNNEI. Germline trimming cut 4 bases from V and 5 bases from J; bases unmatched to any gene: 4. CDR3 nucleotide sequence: TGTGCCAGCAGTGTTAGCGGGAGAGGAGATACGCAGTATTTT. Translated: CASSVSGRGDTQYF.

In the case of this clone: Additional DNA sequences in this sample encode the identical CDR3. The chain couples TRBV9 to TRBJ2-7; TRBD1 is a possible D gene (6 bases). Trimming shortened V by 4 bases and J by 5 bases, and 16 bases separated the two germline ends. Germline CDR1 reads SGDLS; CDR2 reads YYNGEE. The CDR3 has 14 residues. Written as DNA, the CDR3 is TGTGCCAGCAGCCCTCCCGGGACAATCAACGAGCAGTACTTC. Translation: CASSPPGTINEQYF. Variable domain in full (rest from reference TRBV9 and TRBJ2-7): DSGVTQTPKHLITATGQRVTLRCSPRSGDLSVYWYQQSLDQGLQFLIQYYNGEERAKGNILERFSAQQFPDLHSELNLSSLELGDSALYFCASSPPGTINEQYFGPGTRLTVT.

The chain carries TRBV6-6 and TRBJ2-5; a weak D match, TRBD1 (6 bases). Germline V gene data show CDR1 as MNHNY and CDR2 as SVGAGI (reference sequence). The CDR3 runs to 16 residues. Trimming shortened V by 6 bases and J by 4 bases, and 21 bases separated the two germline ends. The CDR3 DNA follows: TGTGCCAGCAGACCCCCCGACGCCAGGGGTCCAGAGACCCAGTACTTC. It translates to CASRPPDARGPETQYF.

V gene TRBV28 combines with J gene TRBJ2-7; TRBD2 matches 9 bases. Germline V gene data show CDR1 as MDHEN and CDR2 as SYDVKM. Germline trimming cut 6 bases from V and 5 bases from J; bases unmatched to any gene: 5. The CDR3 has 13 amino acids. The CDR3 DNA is TGTGCCAGCAGGCGGGAGGGCCGTAACGAGCAGTACTTC. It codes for CASRREGRNEQYF.

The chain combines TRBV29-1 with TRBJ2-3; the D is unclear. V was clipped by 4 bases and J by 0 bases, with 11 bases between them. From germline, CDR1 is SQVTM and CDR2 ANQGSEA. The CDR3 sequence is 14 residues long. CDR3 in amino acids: CSVGRRPSTDTQYF. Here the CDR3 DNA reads TGCAGCGTTGGGCGTCGGCCTAGCACAGATACGCAGTATTTT.

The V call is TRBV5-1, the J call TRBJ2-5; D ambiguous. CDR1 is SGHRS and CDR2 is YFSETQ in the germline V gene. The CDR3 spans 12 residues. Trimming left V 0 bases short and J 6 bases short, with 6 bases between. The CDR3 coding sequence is TGCGCCAGCAGCTTGGCCACGCAGACCCAGTACTTC. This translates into CASSLATQTQYF.

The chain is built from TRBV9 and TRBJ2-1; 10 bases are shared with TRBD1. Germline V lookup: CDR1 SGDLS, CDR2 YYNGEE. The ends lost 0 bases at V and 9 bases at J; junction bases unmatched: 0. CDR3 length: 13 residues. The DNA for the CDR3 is TGTGCCAGCAGCGTAGGACAGGGGGCTGAGCAGTTCTTC. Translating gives CASSVGQGAEQFF.

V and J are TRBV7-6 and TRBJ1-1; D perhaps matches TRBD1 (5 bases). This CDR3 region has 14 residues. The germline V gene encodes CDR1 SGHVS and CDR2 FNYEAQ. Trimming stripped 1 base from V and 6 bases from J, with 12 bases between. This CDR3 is CASSLDGGRPEAFF. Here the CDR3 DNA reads TGTGCCAGCAGCTTAGATGGGGGGAGGCCTGAAGCTTTCTTT. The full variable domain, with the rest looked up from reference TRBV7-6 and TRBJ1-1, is GAGVSQSPRYKVTKRGQDVALRCDPISGHVSLYWYRQALGQGPEFLTYFNYEAQQDKSGLPNDRFSAERPEGSISTLTIQRTEQRDSAMYRCASSLDGGRPEAFFGQGTRLTVV.

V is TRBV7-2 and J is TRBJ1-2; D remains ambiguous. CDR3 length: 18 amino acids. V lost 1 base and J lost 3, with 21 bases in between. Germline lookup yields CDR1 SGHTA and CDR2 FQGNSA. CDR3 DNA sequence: TGTGCCAGCAGCTTAGGATTCCCTAGGCGGGAGAGGGACTATGGCTACACCTTC. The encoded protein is CASSLGFPRRERDYGYTF.

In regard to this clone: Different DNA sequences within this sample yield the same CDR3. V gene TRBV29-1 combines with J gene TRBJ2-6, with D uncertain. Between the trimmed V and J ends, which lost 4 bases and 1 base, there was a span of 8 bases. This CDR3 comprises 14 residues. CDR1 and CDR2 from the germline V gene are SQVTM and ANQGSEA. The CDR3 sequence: CSVGTDSGANVLTF. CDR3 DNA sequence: TGCAGCGTTGGGACGGATTCTGGGGCCAACGTCCTGACTTTC.

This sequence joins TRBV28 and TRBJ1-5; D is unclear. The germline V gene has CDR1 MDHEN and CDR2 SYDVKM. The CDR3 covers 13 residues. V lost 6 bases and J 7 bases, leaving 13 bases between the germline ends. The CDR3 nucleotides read TGTGCCAGCAGACCCCCCAGCGGGCAGCCCCAGCATTTT. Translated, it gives CASRPPSGQPQHF.

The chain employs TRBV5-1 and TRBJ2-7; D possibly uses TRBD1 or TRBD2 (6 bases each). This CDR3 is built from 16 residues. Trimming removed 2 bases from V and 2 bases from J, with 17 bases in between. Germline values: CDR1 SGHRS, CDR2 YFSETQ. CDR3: CASSFRGRRGAYEQYF. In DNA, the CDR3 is TGCGCCAGCAGCTTCCGGGGTAGGAGGGGGGCCTACGAGCAGTACTTC.

CDR3 sequence reads: CASSLEVRGKGKLFF. The CDR3 DNA is TGTGCCAGCAGCTTAGAGGTACGGGGGAAGGGAAAACTGTTTTTT. The J gene is TRBJ1-4, the V gene TRBV11-2; possible D gene TRBD1, 5 bases. Germline CDR1 SGHAT, CDR2 FQNNGV. This CDR3 is 15 amino acids long. Trimming removed 0 bases at V and 10 bases at J, with 15 bases between.

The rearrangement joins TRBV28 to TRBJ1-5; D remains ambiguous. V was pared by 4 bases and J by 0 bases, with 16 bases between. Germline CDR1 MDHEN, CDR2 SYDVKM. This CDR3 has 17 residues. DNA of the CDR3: TGTGCCAGCAGTTCTGTCGCGGAAAGATATAGCAATCAGCCCCAGCATTTT. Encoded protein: CASSSVAERYSNQPQHF.

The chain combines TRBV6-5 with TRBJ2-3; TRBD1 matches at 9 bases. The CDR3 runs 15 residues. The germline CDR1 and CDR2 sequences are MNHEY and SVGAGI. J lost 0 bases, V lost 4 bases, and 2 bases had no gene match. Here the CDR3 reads CASSSGQGSTDTQYF. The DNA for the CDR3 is TGTGCCAGCAGTTCGGGACAGGGCAGCACAGATACGCAGTATTTT.

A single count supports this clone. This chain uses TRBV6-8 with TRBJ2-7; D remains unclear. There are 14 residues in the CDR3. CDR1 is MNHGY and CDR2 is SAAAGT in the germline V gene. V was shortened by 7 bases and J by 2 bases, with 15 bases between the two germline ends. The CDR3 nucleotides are TGTGCCAGCACCCCATTGACGCCGACCTACGAGCAGTACTTC. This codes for CASTPLTPTYEQYF.